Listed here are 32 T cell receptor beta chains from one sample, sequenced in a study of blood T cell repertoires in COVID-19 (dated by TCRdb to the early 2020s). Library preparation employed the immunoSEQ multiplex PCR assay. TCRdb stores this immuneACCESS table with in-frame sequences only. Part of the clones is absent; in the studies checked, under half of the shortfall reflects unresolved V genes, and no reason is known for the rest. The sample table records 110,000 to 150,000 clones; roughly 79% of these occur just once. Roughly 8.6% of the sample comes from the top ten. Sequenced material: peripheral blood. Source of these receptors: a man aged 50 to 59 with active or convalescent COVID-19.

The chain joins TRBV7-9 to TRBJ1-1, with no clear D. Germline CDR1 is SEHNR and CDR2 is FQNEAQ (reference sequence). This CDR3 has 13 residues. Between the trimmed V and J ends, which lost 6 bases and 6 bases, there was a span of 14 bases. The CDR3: CASSYQANAEAFF. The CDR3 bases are TGTGCCAGCAGTTATCAGGCCAACGCTGAAGCTTTCTTT.

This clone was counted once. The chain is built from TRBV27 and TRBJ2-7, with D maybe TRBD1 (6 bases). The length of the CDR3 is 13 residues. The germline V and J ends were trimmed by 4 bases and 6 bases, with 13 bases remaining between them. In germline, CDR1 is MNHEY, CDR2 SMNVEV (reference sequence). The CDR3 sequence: CASSSQTGVEQYF. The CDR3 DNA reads TGTGCCAGCAGTTCCCAGACAGGAGTCGAGCAGTACTTC.

CDR3 sequence reads: CASSEGVAGDYEQYF. For the CDR3, the DNA is TGTGCCAGCAGTGAAGGAGTAGCGGGAGACTACGAGCAGTACTTC. J is TRBJ2-7 and V is TRBV6-1, with TRBD2 matching over 9 bases. With 1 base clipped from V and 3 bases from J, the junction kept 4 bases outside the gene matches. Germline V gene sequence: CDR1 MNHNS, CDR2 SASEGT. The CDR3 consists of 15 residues.

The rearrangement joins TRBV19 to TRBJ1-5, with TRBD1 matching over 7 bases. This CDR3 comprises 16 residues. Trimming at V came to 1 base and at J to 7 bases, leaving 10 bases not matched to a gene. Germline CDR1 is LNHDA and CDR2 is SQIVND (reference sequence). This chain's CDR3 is CASSIGGGGRRQPQHF. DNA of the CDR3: TGTGCCAGTAGTATAGGTGGAGGGGGCAGAAGGCAGCCCCAGCATTTT.

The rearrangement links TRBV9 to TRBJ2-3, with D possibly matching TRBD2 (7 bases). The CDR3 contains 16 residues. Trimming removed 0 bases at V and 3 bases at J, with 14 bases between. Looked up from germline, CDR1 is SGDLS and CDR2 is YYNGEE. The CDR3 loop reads CASSVGGAGVTDTQYF. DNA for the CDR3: TGTGCCAGCAGCGTAGGGGGGGCGGGAGTTACAGATACGCAGTATTTT.

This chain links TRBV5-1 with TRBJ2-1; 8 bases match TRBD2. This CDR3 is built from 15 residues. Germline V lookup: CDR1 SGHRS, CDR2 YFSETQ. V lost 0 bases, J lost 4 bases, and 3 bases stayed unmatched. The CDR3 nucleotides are TGCGCCAGCAGCTTGGCTAAGCGGGAGTACAATGAGCAGTTCTTC. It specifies CASSLAKREYNEQFF.

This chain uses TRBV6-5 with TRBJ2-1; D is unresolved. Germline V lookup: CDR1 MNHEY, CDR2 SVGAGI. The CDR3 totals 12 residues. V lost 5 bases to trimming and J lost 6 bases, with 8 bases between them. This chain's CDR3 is CASSRASNEQFF. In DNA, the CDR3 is TGTGCCAGCAGTCGAGCTAGCAATGAGCAGTTCTTC.

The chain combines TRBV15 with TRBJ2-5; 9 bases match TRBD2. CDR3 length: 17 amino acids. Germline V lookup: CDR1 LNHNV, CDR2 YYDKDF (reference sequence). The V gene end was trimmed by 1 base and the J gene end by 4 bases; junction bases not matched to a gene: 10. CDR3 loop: CATSRGGGAGGLETQYF. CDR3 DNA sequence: TGTGCCACCAGCAGAGGTGGGGGCGCGGGAGGGTTAGAGACCCAGTACTTC. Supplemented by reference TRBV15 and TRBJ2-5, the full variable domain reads DAMVIQNPRYQVTQFGKPVTLSCSQTLNHNVMYWYQQKSSQAPKLLFHYYDKDFNNEADTPDNFQSRRPNTSFCFLDIRSPGLGDTAMYLCATSRGGGAGGLETQYFGPGTRLLVL.

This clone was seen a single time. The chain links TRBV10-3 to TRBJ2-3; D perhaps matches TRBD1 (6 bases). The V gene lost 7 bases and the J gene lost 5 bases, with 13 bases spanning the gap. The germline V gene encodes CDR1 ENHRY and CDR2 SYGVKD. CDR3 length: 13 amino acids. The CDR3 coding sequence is TGTGCCATCAAAGGGGGTTCCGAAGATACGCAGTATTTT. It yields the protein CAIKGGSEDTQYF.

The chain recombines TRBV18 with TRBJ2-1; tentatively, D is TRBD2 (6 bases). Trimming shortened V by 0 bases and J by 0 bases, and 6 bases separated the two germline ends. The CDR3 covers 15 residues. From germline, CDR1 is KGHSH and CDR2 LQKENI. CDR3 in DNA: TGTGCCAGCTCACCACCGGGGGGCTCCTACAATGAGCAGTTCTTC. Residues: CASSPPGGSYNEQFF.

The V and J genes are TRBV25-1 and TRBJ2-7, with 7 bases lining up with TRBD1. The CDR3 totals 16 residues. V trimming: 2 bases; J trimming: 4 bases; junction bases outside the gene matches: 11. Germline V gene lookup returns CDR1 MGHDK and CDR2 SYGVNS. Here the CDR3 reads CASSEPLGTEVYEQYF. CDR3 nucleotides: TGTGCCAGCAGTGAACCTCTGGGGACAGAAGTTTACGAGCAGTACTTC.

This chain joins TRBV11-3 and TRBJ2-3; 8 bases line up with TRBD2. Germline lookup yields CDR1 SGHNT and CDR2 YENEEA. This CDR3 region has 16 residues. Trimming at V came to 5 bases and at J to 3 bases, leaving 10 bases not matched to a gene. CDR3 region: CASSQLLAGGTDTQYF. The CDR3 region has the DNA TGTGCCAGCAGCCAACTTCTAGCGGGCGGGACAGATACGCAGTATTTT.

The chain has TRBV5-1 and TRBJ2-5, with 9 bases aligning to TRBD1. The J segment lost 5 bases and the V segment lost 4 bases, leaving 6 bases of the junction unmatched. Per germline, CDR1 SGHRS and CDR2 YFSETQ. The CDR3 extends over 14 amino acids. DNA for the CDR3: TGCGCCAGCAGCGAACAGGGGGCGCAGGAGACCCAGTACTTC. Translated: CASSEQGAQETQYF.

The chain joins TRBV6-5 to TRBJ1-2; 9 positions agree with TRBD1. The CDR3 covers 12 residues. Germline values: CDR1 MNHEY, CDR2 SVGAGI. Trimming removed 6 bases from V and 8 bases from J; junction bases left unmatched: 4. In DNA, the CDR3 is TGTGCCAGCAGGCCGACAGGGGGAGGCTACACCTTC. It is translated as CASRPTGGGYTF.

The CDR3 nucleotides read TGTGCCAGCAGCAAAGATGGTCGCGCGGGCAAGAGATCTGGGGCCAACGTCCTGACTTTC. Protein: CASSKDGRAGKRSGANVLTF. V is TRBV21-1 and J is TRBJ2-6; TRBD2 reflects the table's D call only, with no check against the DNA. TRBV21-1 is a pseudogene segment. The CDR3 sequence is 20 residues long.

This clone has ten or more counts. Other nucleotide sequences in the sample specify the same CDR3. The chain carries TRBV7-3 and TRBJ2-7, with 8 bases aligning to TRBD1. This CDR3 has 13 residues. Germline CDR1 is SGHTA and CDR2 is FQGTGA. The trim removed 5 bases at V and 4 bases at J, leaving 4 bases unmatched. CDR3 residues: CASSVYRGYEQYF. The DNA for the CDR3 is TGTGCCAGCAGCGTTTACAGGGGGTACGAGCAGTACTTC.

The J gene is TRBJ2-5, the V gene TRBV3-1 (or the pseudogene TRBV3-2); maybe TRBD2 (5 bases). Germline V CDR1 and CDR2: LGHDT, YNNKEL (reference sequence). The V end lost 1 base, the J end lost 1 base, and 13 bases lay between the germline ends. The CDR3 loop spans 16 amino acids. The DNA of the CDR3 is TGTGCCAGCAGCCAAGGTCCAACTAGATTCCAAGAGACCCAGTACTTC. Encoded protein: CASSQGPTRFQETQYF.

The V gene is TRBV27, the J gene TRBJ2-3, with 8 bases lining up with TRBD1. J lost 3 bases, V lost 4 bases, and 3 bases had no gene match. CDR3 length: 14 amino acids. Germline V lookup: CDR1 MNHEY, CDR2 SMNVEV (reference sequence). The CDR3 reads CASSWTGKTDTQYF. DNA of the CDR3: TGTGCCAGCAGTTGGACAGGGAAAACAGATACGCAGTATTTT.

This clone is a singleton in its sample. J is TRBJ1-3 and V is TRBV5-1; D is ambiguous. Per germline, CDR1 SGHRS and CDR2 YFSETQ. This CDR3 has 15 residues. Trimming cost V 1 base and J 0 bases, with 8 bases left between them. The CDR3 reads CASSLSRDSGNTIYF. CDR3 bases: TGCGCCAGCAGCTTGAGCCGAGACTCTGGAAACACCATATATTTT. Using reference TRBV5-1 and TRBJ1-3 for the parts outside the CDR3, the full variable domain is KAGVTQTPRYLIKTRGQQVTLSCSPISGHRSVSWYQQTPGQGLQFLFEYFSETQRNKGNFPGRFSGRQFSNSRSEMNVSTLELGDSALYLCASSLSRDSGNTIYFGEGSWLTVV.

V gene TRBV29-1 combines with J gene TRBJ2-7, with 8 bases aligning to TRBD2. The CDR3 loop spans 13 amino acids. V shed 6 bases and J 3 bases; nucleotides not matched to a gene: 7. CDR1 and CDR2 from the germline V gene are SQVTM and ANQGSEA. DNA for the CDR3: TGCAGCGTCGAGAGCGGGAGAAACTACGAGCAGTACTTC. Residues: CSVESGRNYEQYF.

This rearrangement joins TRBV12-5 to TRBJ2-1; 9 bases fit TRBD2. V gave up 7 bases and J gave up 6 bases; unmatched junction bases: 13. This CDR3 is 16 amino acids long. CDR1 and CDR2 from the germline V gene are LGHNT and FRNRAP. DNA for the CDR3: TGTGCTAGTGCCACAAGAGCGGGACTAGCTATCAATGAGCAGTTCTTC. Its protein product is CASATRAGLAINEQFF. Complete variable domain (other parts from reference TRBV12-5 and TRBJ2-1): DARVTQTPRHKVTEMGQEVTMRCQPILGHNTVFWYRQTMMQGLELLAYFRNRAPLDDSGMPKDRFSAEMPDATLATLKIQPSEPRDSAVYFCASATRAGLAINEQFFGPGTRLTVL.

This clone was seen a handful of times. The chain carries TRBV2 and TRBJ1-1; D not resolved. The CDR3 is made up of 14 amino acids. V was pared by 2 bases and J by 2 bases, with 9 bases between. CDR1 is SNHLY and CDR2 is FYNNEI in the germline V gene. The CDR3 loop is CASSESTGNTEAFF. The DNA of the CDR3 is TGTGCCAGCAGTGAATCGACGGGAAACACTGAAGCTTTCTTT.

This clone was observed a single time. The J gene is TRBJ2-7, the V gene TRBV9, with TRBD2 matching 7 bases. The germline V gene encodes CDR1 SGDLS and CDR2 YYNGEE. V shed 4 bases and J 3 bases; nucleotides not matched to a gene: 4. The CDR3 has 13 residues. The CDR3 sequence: CASSSSSGYEQYF. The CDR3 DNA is TGTGCCAGCAGCTCTTCTAGCGGCTACGAGCAGTACTTC.

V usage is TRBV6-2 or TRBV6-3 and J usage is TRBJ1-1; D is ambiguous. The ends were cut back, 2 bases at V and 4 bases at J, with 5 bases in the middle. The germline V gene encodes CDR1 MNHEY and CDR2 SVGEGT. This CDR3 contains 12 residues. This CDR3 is CASSYVGTEAFF. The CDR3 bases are TGTGCCAGCAGTTACGTCGGCACTGAAGCTTTCTTT.

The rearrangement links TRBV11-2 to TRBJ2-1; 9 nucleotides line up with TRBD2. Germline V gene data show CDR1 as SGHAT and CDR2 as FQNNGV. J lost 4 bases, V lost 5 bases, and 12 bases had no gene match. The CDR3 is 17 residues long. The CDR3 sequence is CASSPHDVAGAYNEQFF. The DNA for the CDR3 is TGTGCCAGCAGCCCCCACGATGTAGCGGGAGCTTACAATGAGCAGTTCTTC.

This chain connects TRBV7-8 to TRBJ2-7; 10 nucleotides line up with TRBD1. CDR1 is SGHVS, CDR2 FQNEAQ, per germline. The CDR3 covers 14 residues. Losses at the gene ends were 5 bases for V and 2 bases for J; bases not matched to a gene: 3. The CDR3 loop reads CASSDGTGAYEQYF. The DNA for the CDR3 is TGTGCCAGCAGCGATGGGACAGGGGCCTACGAGCAGTACTTC.

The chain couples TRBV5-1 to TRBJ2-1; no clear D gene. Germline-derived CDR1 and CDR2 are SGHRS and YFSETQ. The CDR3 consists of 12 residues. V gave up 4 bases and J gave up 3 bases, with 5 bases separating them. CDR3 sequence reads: CASSHSYNEQFF. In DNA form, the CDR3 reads TGCGCCAGCAGCCACAGCTACAATGAGCAGTTCTTC.

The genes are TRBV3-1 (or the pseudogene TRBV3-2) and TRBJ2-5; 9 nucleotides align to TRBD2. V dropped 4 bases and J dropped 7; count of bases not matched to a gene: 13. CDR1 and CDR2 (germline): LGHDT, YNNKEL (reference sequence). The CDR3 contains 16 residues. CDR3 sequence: CASSPGTSPWSGTQYF. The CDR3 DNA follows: TGTGCCAGCAGCCCCGGGACTAGCCCTTGGTCCGGGACCCAGTACTTC.

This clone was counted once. The CDR3 loop is CASSYQPDLFLRDNEQFF. CDR3 DNA: TGTGCCAGCAGTTATCAACCTGACCTGTTTCTACGGGACAATGAGCAGTTCTTC. The chain couples TRBV6-2 or TRBV6-3 to TRBJ2-1; D remains ambiguous. V lost 3 bases and J lost 5, with 23 bases in between. From germline, CDR1 is MNHEY and CDR2 SVGEGT. The CDR3 loop spans 18 amino acids.

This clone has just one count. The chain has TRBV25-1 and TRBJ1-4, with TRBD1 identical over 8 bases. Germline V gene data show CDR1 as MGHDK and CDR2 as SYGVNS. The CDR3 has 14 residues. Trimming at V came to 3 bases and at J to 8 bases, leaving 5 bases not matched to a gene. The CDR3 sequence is CASSERQGREKLFF. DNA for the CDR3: TGTGCCAGCAGTGAGAGACAGGGGAGAGAAAAACTGTTTTTT.

The CDR3, as DNA: TGTGCCAGCAGCCCCCGGGACAGGGAAGAACAGTTCTTC. This sequence encodes CASSPRDREEQFF. The rearrangement joins TRBV13 to TRBJ2-1; 9 positions agree with TRBD1. Germline CDR1 PRHDT, CDR2 FYEKMQ (reference sequence). There are 13 residues in the CDR3. With 5 bases clipped from V and 13 bases from J, the junction kept 9 bases outside the gene matches.

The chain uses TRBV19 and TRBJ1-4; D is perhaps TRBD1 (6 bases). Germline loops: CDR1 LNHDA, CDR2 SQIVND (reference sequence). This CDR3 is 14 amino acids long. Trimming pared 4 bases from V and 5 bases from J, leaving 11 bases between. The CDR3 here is CASSTTGPNEKLFF. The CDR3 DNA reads TGTGCCAGTAGTACGACAGGACCGAATGAAAAACTGTTTTTT.